The present entry profiles one T cell receptor (beta chain) with its context. This sample was taken from a study of cytomegalovirus exposure and HLA in healthy donors. 13 Jbeta primers and 60 Vbeta primers were used for the PCR. Repertoires were generated with immunoSEQ multiplex PCR, while TCRdb's copy carries only in-frame clones and drops some. The table has tens of thousands of clones, 86% seen once. The V and J ends lost 6 bases and 4 bases respectively, with 9 bases between them. This CDR3 has 12 amino acids. The germline V gene has CDR1 SNHLY and CDR2 FYNNEI. The material sequenced was PBMCs. The sequence was obtained from a woman aged 40 to 55 in good health and CMV-seropositive. This sequence joins TRBV2 and TRBJ1-2; TRBD1 is a possible D gene (6 bases). As DNA, the CDR3 is TGTGCCAGCAGCAGGGGTTCCTATGGCTACACCTTC. The encoded protein is CASSRGSYGYTF.